This T cell receptor beta chain was documented in a study of shared clonotypes between healthy human individuals. Germline V gene lookup returns CDR1 GTSNPN and CDR2 SVGIG (reference sequence). The CDR3 has 17 residues. Trimming removed 1 base at V and 0 bases at J, with 19 bases between. Worth noting for this clone: Its antigen is currently unknown.

Libraries were prepared by immunoSEQ multiplex PCR; TCRdb keeps only in-frame clonotypes and omits some of them. This table holds approximately 2.5 million clones, approximately 92% found once. General study results and limits: The study's rarefaction showed incomplete sorted-subset sequencing despite large depth.

Source material: naive CD4+ T cells sorted from blood. Subset defined: CD45RA+ positively selected. The rearrangement joins TRBV30 to TRBJ2-7; the D gene is possibly TRBD2 (5 bases). The sequence was obtained from a man aged 18 to 30 in good health. CDR3 residues: CAWSDRGLTPYSYEQYF. CDR3 nucleotides: TGTGCCTGGAGTGATCGAGGACTCACCCCTTACTCCTACGAGCAGTACTTC.